A selection of T cell receptor beta chains follows, all from one sample in a study of cytomegalovirus exposure and HLA in healthy donors. Measured with immunoSEQ multiplex PCR; TCRdb has only the in-frame clones, and not every one. The table has more than 150,000 clones, roughly 84% seen once; the top ten hold roughly 7%. What was sequenced was PBMCs. All receptors come from a man between 18 and 35 years old in good health and CMV-seropositive. Each CDR3 is given with its conserved first and last residue. The order of the fields is J gene, V gene, D gene, clone size, CDR3 protein, CDR3 DNA. A D gene is named only where the DNA matches it firmly. Only part of the rows carry a size: once, few, many, or a class if the clone is expanded.

>TRBJ2-7|TRBV28|TRBD1|-
CASSTTRQGPSYEQYF
TGTGCCAGCAGTACCACCCGACAGGGGCCCTCCTACGAGCAGTACTTC
>TRBJ2-2|TRBV5-1|TRBD2|few
CASSFGVAGSGELFF
TGCGCCAGCAGCTTTGGGGTAGCGGGGTCCGGGGAGCTGTTTTTT
>TRBJ1-2|TRBV5-4|TRBD1|-
CASSLASGDSYGYTF
TGTGCCAGCAGCTTGGCTTCGGGGGACAGCTATGGCTACACCTTC
>TRBJ2-7|TRBV21-1|-|-
CASTPKREAYEQYF
TGTGCCAGCACCCCTAAGAGGGAGGCCTACGAGCAGTACTTC
>TRBJ2-7|TRBV7-9|TRBD1|-
CASSLVGTGNEQYF
TGTGCCAGCAGCTTAGTCGGGACAGGGAACGAGCAGTACTTC
>TRBJ2-3|TRBV5-6|TRBD2|-
CASSSGVAGADTQYF
TGTGCCAGCAGTTCCGGGGTAGCGGGAGCAGATACGCAGTATTTT
>TRBJ1-1|TRBV5-4|-|-
CASSFEQNNQAFF
TGTGCCAGCAGCTTTGAACAGAATAATCAGGCTTTCTTT
>TRBJ2-7|TRBV7-3|TRBD1|few
CASSLGQGGYEQYF
TGTGCCAGCAGCCTGGGACAGGGTGGGTACGAGCAGTACTTC
>TRBJ2-7|TRBV9|-|-
CASSVAPADYEQYF
TGTGCCAGCAGCGTAGCTCCAGCGGACTACGAGCAGTACTTC
>TRBJ1-5|TRBV7-2|-|-
CASSWGVNQPQHF
TGTGCCAGCAGCTGGGGGGTGAATCAGCCCCAGCATTTT
>TRBJ2-1|TRBV28|-|-
CASSRLRQSSYNEQFF
TGTGCCAGCAGTCGCTTGCGGCAGAGCTCCTACAATGAGCAGTTCTTC
>TRBJ2-7|TRBV7-2|TRBD1|few
CASSDRTGFSYEQYF
TGTGCCAGCAGCGATCGGACAGGATTCTCCTACGAGCAGTACTTC
>TRBJ1-1|TRBV25-1|-|-
CASKQVQDTEAFF
TGTGCCAGCAAACAGGTTCAGGACACTGAAGCTTTCTTT
>TRBJ1-5|TRBV6-6|-|once
CASSYGGSQPQHF
TGTGCCAGCAGTTACGGGGGGTCCCAGCCCCAGCATTTT
>TRBJ2-7|TRBV5-1|TRBD2|-
CASSQVAGGRNEQYF
TGCGCCAGCAGTCAGGTAGCGGGAGGAAGGAACGAGCAGTACTTC
>TRBJ2-7|TRBV28|TRBD2|-
CASSGTGLAVYEQYF
TGTGCCAGCAGTGGGACCGGACTAGCGGTCTACGAGCAGTACTTC
>TRBJ2-5|TRBV6-5|TRBD1|-
CASSAGTGRETQYF
TGTGCCAGCAGTGCCGGGACAGGGCGGGAGACCCAGTACTTC
>TRBJ1-5|TRBV7-8|TRBD1|-
CASSSQRQGAYGQPQHF
TGTGCCAGCAGCTCACAACGTCAGGGGGCGTACGGTCAGCCCCAGCATTTT
>TRBJ2-5|TRBV19|TRBD2|-
CASSASAGASQETQYF
TGTGCCAGTAGCGCATCAGCGGGAGCCTCCCAAGAGACCCAGTACTTC
>TRBJ2-7|TRBV28|TRBD2|-
CASSPRTSGTHEQYF
TGTGCCAGCAGTCCCCGGACTAGCGGGACCCACGAGCAGTACTTC
>TRBJ2-1|TRBV28|-|-
CASSPPTGNEQFF
TGTGCCAGCAGTCCCCCGACGGGAAATGAGCAGTTCTTC
>TRBJ2-7|TRBV27|TRBD1|once
CASSPIPGQGAGEQYF
TGTGCCAGCAGTCCCATCCCGGGACAGGGGGCCGGCGAGCAGTACTTC
>TRBJ2-7|TRBV27|-|once
CASSPQGYEQYF
TGTGCCAGCAGTCCACAGGGTTACGAGCAGTACTTC
>TRBJ2-2|TRBV30|-|-
CAWTGSWDTGELFF
TGTGCCTGGACCGGGAGTTGGGACACCGGGGAGCTGTTTTTT
>TRBJ1-2|TRBV20-1|-|-
CSVSTGYGYTF
TGCAGTGTTAGTACAGGCTATGGCTACACCTTC
>TRBJ2-7|TRBV7-6|TRBD2|-
CASSLGLAGGVEQYF
TGTGCCAGCAGCTTAGGACTAGCGGGAGGAGTCGAGCAGTACTTC
>TRBJ2-3|TRBV9|-|-
CASSVEGVRTDTQYF
TGTGCCAGCAGCGTAGAGGGGGTGCGCACAGATACGCAGTATTTT
>TRBJ1-4|TRBV9|TRBD1|few
CASSATGGTEKLFF
TGTGCCAGCAGCGCCACAGGGGGGACCGAAAAACTGTTTTTT
>TRBJ2-7|TRBV7-8|TRBD2|-
CASSQRLAAHPRPYEQYF
TGTGCCAGCAGCCAGAGACTAGCGGCGCACCCACGCCCCTACGAGCAGTACTTC
>TRBJ2-1|TRBV6-5|-|-
CASSYNSADYNEQFF
TGTGCCAGCAGTTACAATAGCGCGGACTACAATGAGCAGTTCTTC
>TRBJ1-2|TRBV5-4|-|-
CASSLAVGEGSGYTF
TGTGCCAGCAGCTTGGCGGTAGGGGAGGGTTCCGGCTACACCTTC
>TRBJ1-2|TRBV30|-|once
CAWSETGDYGYTF
TGTGCCTGGAGTGAAACGGGGGACTATGGCTACACCTTC
>TRBJ1-2|TRBV19|-|-
CASSGGLGYTF
TGTGCCAGTAGTGGCGGCCTCGGCTACACCTTC
>TRBJ1-2|TRBV5-1|TRBD1|-
CASRPTGAVVDGYTF
TGCGCCAGCAGACCAACAGGGGCGGTGGTGGATGGCTACACCTTC
>TRBJ1-1|TRBV5-1|TRBD1|-
CASSLTTSGQGMNTEAFF
TGCGCCAGCAGCTTGACAACCTCGGGACAGGGAATGAACACTGAAGCTTTCTTT
>TRBJ2-1|TRBV20-1|TRBD2|few
CSARGRERQFF
TGCAGTGCTAGAGGGCGGGAGAGGCAGTTCTTC
>TRBJ2-7|TRBV27|TRBD2|-
CASSLSRPGGAHYEQYF
TGTGCCAGCAGTTTATCCCGCCCGGGGGGAGCTCACTACGAGCAGTACTTC
>TRBJ1-2|TRBV5-6|-|once
CASTYRENYGYTF
TGTGCCAGCACCTACAGGGAGAACTATGGCTACACCTTC
>TRBJ1-1|TRBV7-9|-|-
CASRPTGENTEAFF
TGTGCCAGCAGACCGACAGGAGAGAACACTGAAGCTTTCTTT
>TRBJ2-7|TRBV28|-|-
CASISSRGAYEQYF
TGTGCCAGCATTAGCTCCAGGGGAGCCTACGAGCAGTACTTC
>TRBJ2-7|TRBV7-9|-|-
CASSLGGRVLYEQYF
TGTGCCAGCAGCCTTGGTGGGAGAGTCCTCTACGAGCAGTACTTC
>TRBJ1-1|TRBV10-3|-|-
CAIAGLAEAFF
TGTGCCATCGCGGGGCTAGCTGAAGCTTTCTTT
>TRBJ2-3|TRBV15|TRBD2|-
CATSQWELAGEGDTQYF
TGTGCCACCAGCCAATGGGAGTTAGCGGGAGAGGGGGATACGCAGTATTTT
>TRBJ2-5|TRBV5-4|TRBD1|-
CASSLVWDRGPETQYF
TGTGCCAGCAGCTTGGTGTGGGACAGGGGGCCTGAGACCCAGTACTTC
>TRBJ2-7|TRBV5-4|-|-
CASTPAAGSEQYF
TGTGCCAGCACCCCCGCGGCGGGGAGCGAGCAGTACTTC
>TRBJ1-4|TRBV9|-|-
CASSVEGGKLFF
TGTGCCAGCAGCGTAGAGGGAGGGAAACTGTTTTTT
>TRBJ1-2|TRBV7-3|TRBD1|-
CASSLKRTGGSGYTF
TGTGCCAGCAGCTTAAAAAGGACAGGGGGCTCTGGCTACACCTTC